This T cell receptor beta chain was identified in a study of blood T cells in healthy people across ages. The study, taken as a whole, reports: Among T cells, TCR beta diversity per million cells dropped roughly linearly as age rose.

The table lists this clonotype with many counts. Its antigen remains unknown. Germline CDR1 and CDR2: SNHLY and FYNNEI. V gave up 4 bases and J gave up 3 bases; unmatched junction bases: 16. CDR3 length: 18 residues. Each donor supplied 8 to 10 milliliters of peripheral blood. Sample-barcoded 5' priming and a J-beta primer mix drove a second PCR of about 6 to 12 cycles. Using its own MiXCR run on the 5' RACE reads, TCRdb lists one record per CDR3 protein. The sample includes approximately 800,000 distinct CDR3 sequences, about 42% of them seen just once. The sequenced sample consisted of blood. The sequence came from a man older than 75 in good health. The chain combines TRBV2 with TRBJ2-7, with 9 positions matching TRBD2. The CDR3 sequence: CASSATSGTYRFDYEQYF. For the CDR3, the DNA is TGTGCCAGCAGTGCGACTAGCGGTACCTATAGATTCGACTACGAGCAGTACTTC.